The 14 T cell receptor beta chains listed next were all sequenced from one sample in a study of T cells in Graves' hyperthyroidism and ophthalmopathy. RNA transcripts served as the template for amplifying TCR beta CDR3 regions. HTBI primers were the set used in a first-round RT-PCR of the TCR CDR3. A single record per CDR3 protein comes from TCRdb applying MiXCR to the multiplex PCR reads. Of a few hundred thousand distinct CDR3 sequences detected, about a sixth appear once; the ten largest clones hold around 7.5%. Material: blood. The receptors here all came from a woman between 25 and 40 years old with Graves' hyperthyroidism.

This clonotype has ten or more counts. The V and J genes are TRBV6-1 and TRBJ2-7; 12 positions agree with TRBD2. CDR1 MNHNS and CDR2 SASEGT come from the germline V gene. V trimming: 7 bases; J trimming: 5 bases; junction bases outside the gene matches: 6. CDR3 size: 14 residues. CDR3 sequence (DNA): TGTGCCAGCATCCCTAGCGGGAGGGCCCACGAGCAGTACTTC. Protein product: CASIPSGRAHEQYF.

This clonotype was seen only a few times. V and J are TRBV28 and TRBJ1-6; D is unresolved. The CDR3 length is 15 residues. Germline CDR1 reads MDHEN; CDR2 reads SYDVKM. Between the trimmed V and J ends, which lost 3 bases and 0 bases, there was a span of 6 bases. This chain's CDR3 is CASSLGSSYNSPLHF. The CDR3 DNA sequence: TGTGCCAGCAGTTTGGGCAGCTCCTATAATTCACCCCTCCACTTT.

This clonotype was detected ten times or more. CDR3 nucleotide sequence: TGCAGTGCTAGAGTCTCCCCCGGGACTAGCTGGTATAGCACAGATACGCAGTATTTT. Translated, it gives CSARVSPGTSWYSTDTQYF. This chain connects TRBV20-1 to TRBJ2-3, with 9 bases lining up with TRBD2. There are 19 residues in the CDR3. The V gene end was trimmed by 1 base and the J gene end by 0 bases; junction bases not matched to a gene: 14. Per germline, CDR1 DFQATT and CDR2 SNEGSKA (reference sequence).

At least ten counts were recorded for this clonotype. The chain combines TRBV12-3 or TRBV12-4 with TRBJ1-5; D is possibly TRBD1 (5 bases). The V end was cut by 4 bases, the J end by 4 bases, with 14 bases between. This CDR3 comprises 15 residues. The CDR3 sequence: CASSSLDSPNQPQHF. CDR3 DNA: TGTGCCAGCAGTTCCCTCGACAGCCCAAATCAGCCCCAGCATTTT.

This clonotype has ten or more counts. CDR3 protein: CASSPTSGRAEQYF. For the CDR3, the DNA is TGTGCCAGCAGTCCCACTAGCGGGAGGGCCGAGCAGTACTTC. The J gene is TRBJ2-7, the V gene TRBV2; 13 bases line up with TRBD2. CDR3 length: 14 amino acids. V was clipped by 5 bases and J by 6 bases; unmatched bases: 4. Germline CDR1 reads SNHLY; CDR2 reads FYNNEI.

This clonotype occurred a few times. This rearrangement joins TRBV10-3 to TRBJ2-6; no clear D. Germline CDR1 is ENHRY and CDR2 is SYGVKD. The CDR3 runs to 13 residues. Trimming stripped 7 bases from V and 0 bases from J, with 4 bases between. The CDR3 sequence: CAITISGANVLTF. In DNA, the CDR3 is TGTGCCATCACAATCTCTGGGGCCAACGTCCTGACTTTC.

This clonotype came up a few times. This chain uses TRBV5-5 with TRBJ1-4; 9 bases map to TRBD1. The V and J ends lost 5 bases and 8 bases, in that order; junction bases with no gene match: 16. This CDR3 has 17 amino acids. Germline-derived CDR1 and CDR2 are SGHKS and YYEKEE (reference sequence). The DNA of the CDR3 is TGTGCCAGCAGGACCCAAATACAGGGGGCTGTGAGGGAAAAACTGTTTTTT. Encoded protein: CASRTQIQGAVREKLFF.

This clonotype turned up a few times. The chain is built from TRBV6-1 and TRBJ2-1; D is uncertain. Germline CDR1 reads MNHNS; CDR2 reads SASEGT. The CDR3 runs to 14 residues. Trimming took 5 bases from V and 8 from J, leaving 16 bases between them. Written as DNA, the CDR3 is TGTGCCAGCAGTCCCGTCGGACCATCCGATGAGCAGTTCTTC. As protein: CASSPVGPSDEQFF.

CDR3 in DNA: TGTGCCAGCAGTGGAACCGGGACGGAGAATGAAAAACTGTTTTTT. Protein: CASSGTGTENEKLFF. The rearrangement links TRBV27 to TRBJ1-4, with D maybe TRBD1 (5 bases). The germline V gene has CDR1 MNHEY and CDR2 SMNVEV (reference sequence). CDR3 length: 15 residues. V was clipped by 5 bases and J by 5 bases, with 15 bases between them.

This clonotype appeared many times. The J gene is TRBJ2-1, the V gene TRBV3-1; D not certain. The CDR3 runs 13 residues. Trimming removed 3 bases from V and 1 base from J, with 4 bases in between. Per germline, CDR1 LGHDT and CDR2 YNNKEL (reference sequence). DNA for the CDR3: TGTGCCAGCAGCCATGGGTCCTACAATGAGCAGTTCTTC. This gives the protein CASSHGSYNEQFF.

This clonotype was seen many times. The gene calls are TRBV3-1 and TRBJ2-1; 10 bases align to TRBD2. V shed 3 bases, J shed 0 bases, and the junction held 8 bases outside the gene matches. Germline lookup yields CDR1 LGHDT and CDR2 YNNKEL (reference sequence). The CDR3 is 18 amino acids. The CDR3 sequence: CASSHPGVAGGSYNEQFF. In DNA, the CDR3 is TGTGCCAGCAGCCACCCTGGGGTAGCGGGAGGCTCCTACAATGAGCAGTTCTTC.

This clonotype occurred many times. V usage is TRBV12-5 and J usage is TRBJ1-2, with 7 nucleotides matching TRBD1. The CDR3 has 15 residues. Unmatched junction bases numbered 7, after V lost 5 bases and J lost 1 base. Germline values: CDR1 LGHNT, CDR2 FRNRAP. The CDR3 DNA sequence: TGTGCTAGTGGTCTCAACAGGGGCGTTAACTATGGCTACACCTTC. It yields the protein CASGLNRGVNYGYTF.

This clonotype was seen a few times. The chain couples TRBV19 to TRBJ2-1; D gene uncertain. Between the trimmed V and J ends, which lost 3 bases and 4 bases, there was a span of 13 bases. The CDR3 has 15 amino acids. Germline V gene lookup returns CDR1 LNHDA and CDR2 SQIVND (reference sequence). The CDR3 loop reads CASSIAYGLYNEQFF. CDR3 nucleotides: TGTGCCAGTAGTATTGCGTATGGCCTGTACAATGAGCAGTTCTTC.

This clonotype was seen a handful of times. V usage is TRBV20-1 and J usage is TRBJ2-7, with TRBD2 as a possible D gene (6 bases). The CDR3 length is 12 residues. CDR1 and CDR2 (germline): DFQATT, SNEGSKA (reference sequence). Trimming pared 4 bases from V and 3 bases from J, leaving 10 bases between. The CDR3 spells CSATSEVYEQYF. In DNA form, the CDR3 reads TGCAGTGCTACTAGCGAGGTCTACGAGCAGTACTTC.